This TCR beta chain was recovered during a study of regulatory T cells in long-lasting Graves disease. Points from the study as a whole: Favored usage of TRBV28, TRBJ1-2 and TRBJ2-5 was recorded in persistent disease. Persistent Graves' disease cases displayed lower TCR diversity than newly diagnosed ones.

Through Arm-PCR of CDR3 regions and iRepertoire HTBI primers, TCR beta libraries were built. MiXCR, run by TCRdb on the multiplex PCR reads, gives a single entry per CDR3 protein. Of approximately 480,000 distinct CDR3 sequences listed, around 15% are singletons. V gave up 5 bases and J gave up 3 bases; unmatched junction bases: 7. The CDR3 is 14 residues long. Germline CDR1 reads SGHRS; CDR2 reads YFSETQ. The time point: newly diagnosed GD, antithyroid drugs for less than 3 months. Making the TCR library involved RNA that had been extracted from PBMCs. This clonotype was observed many times. What it binds is unknown. These data also featured in a second study, about T cells in Graves' hyperthyroidism and ophthalmopathy. Per that study: The authors' 13 V-J model separated ophthalmopathy from stable hyperthyroidism.

The sequencing used peripheral blood mononuclear cells (PBMCs), collected at new diagnosis, from a patient treated with antithyroid drugs. This chain uses TRBV5-1 with TRBJ2-7, with 8 bases matching TRBD2. The clonotype was recovered from a man aged 40-50 years with Graves disease. The CDR3 DNA reads as TGCGCCAGCAGTCAATCCGGGAGGGACTACGAGCAGTACTTC. Its translation is CASSQSGRDYEQYF. Drawing the rest from reference TRBV5-1 and TRBJ2-7, the complete variable domain is KAGVTQTPRYLIKTRGQQVTLSCSPISGHRSVSWYQQTPGQGLQFLFEYFSETQRNKGNFPGRFSGRQFSNSRSEMNVSTLELGDSALYLCASSQSGRDYEQYFGPGTRLTVT.